One sample yielded the 6 T cell receptor beta chains listed below, sequenced in a study of blood T cell repertoires in COVID-19. TCRdb's table, derived via immunoSEQ multiplex PCR, lists solely in-frame clones and lacks some. The sample contains about 97,000 clones, roughly 80% of which appear only once. Sequencing input: peripheral blood. The receptors shown here come from a man aged 55 to 70 with active or convalescent COVID-19.

The J gene is TRBJ2-3, the V gene TRBV14, with D hard to call. Germline CDR1 and CDR2: SGHDN and FVKESK. The CDR3 has 15 amino acids. V was cut by 1 base and J by 6 bases, with 14 bases left in between. In nucleotides, the CDR3 is TGTGCCAGCAGCCAAGGGCAGGCCCCCTCGGATACGCAGTATTTT. This encodes CASSQGQAPSDTQYF.

This clone was observed a handful of times. V is TRBV28 and J is TRBJ2-2, with a weak D call TRBD1 (5 bases). CDR3 length: 15 amino acids. The germline V gene encodes CDR1 MDHEN and CDR2 SYDVKM. The V end lost 6 bases, the J end lost 5 bases, and 16 bases lay between the germline ends. The CDR3 loop is CASSALQGSTGELFF. CDR3 coding DNA: TGTGCCAGCAGCGCTCTTCAGGGTAGTACCGGGGAGCTGTTTTTT.

V is TRBV27 and J is TRBJ2-2; 10 nucleotides match TRBD1. V shed 7 bases, J shed 8 bases, and the junction held 10 bases outside the gene matches. This CDR3 contains 15 residues. Per the germline V gene, CDR1 is MNHEY and CDR2 is SMNVEV (reference sequence). The CDR3 region has the DNA TGTGCCAGCAAATCAGACAGGGGGCGGACTGGGGAGCTGTTTTTT. Protein: CASKSDRGRTGELFF.

The chain joins TRBV7-9 to TRBJ2-7; D is uncertain. The germline V and J ends were trimmed by 0 bases and 2 bases, with 8 bases remaining between them. Germline CDR1 reads SEHNR; CDR2 reads FQNEAQ (reference sequence). The CDR3 extends over 14 amino acids. CDR3 DNA sequence: TGTGCCAGCAGCTTAGCCGCCAGTACCTACGAGCAGTACTTC. Its protein product is CASSLAASTYEQYF.

This rearrangement joins TRBV11-2 to TRBJ2-7, with 7 bases matching TRBD1. This CDR3 has 18 amino acids. Losses at the gene ends were 2 bases for V and 1 base for J; bases not matched to a gene: 14. From germline, CDR1 is SGHAT and CDR2 FQNNGV. As DNA, the CDR3 is TGTGCCAGCAGCTTATTGGGAGTAAAGGACAGGCCTTCCTACGAGCAGTACGTC. It translates to CASSLLGVKDRPSYEQYV.

This clone was counted a single time. This chain uses TRBV11-2 with TRBJ2-2, with a tentative D call TRBD2 (5 bases). The CDR3 is 15 amino acids. Germline CDR1 SGHAT, CDR2 FQNNGV. V was pared by 5 bases and J by 5 bases, with 15 bases between. CDR3 residues: CASSAFRDYTGELFF. The DNA of the CDR3 is TGTGCCAGCAGCGCTTTCCGGGATTATACCGGGGAGCTGTTTTTT.